This passage covers 5 T cell receptor beta chains from one sample sequenced in a study of CD8 T cells in ankylosing spondylitis. TCRdb recomputed calls from the 5' RACE reads with MiXCR, one row per CDR3 protein. The sample lists some 130,000 distinct CDR3 sequences, 6% to 8% occurring once. Source material: blood, either unsorted or a sorted T cell fraction (not recorded which). The source of these receptors is a female donor with ankylosing spondylitis or in good health (not recorded which).

Only a few counts were recorded for this clonotype. The chain recombines TRBV7-3 with TRBJ2-5; D might be TRBD1 (6 bases). Trimming took off 5 bases at V and 4 bases at J, with 17 bases between the two ends. CDR1 SGHTA and CDR2 FQGTGA come from the germline V gene. The CDR3 runs 15 residues. DNA for the CDR3: TGTGCCAGCAGCATACGACCGGACAGACGAGAGACCCAGTACTTC. This gives the protein CASSIRPDRRETQYF.

This clonotype occurred many times. The genes are TRBV29-1 and TRBJ2-3; D possibly corresponds to TRBD1 (6 bases). CDR3 length: 17 residues. Deletions cut 7 bases from V and 2 bases from J, with 25 bases between. Germline V gene lookup returns CDR1 SQVTM and CDR2 ANQGSEA. The CDR3 DNA follows: TGCAGCGCCCTGGCCCCCACAGGGAATTTCCCCACAGATACGCAGTATTTT. Amino acids: CSALAPTGNFPTDTQYF.

CDR3 residues: CAWSSQGSGNTIYF. Written as DNA, the CDR3 is TGTGCCTGGAGTTCCCAGGGTTCTGGAAACACCATATATTTT. The chain employs TRBV30 and TRBJ1-3, with TRBD1 as a possible D gene (5 bases). The germline CDR1 and CDR2 sequences are GTSNPN and SVGIG (reference sequence). Trimming cost V 2 bases and J 1 base, with 9 bases left between them. This CDR3 has 14 residues. Using reference TRBV30 and TRBJ1-3 for the parts outside the CDR3, the full variable domain is SQTIHQWPATLVQPVGSPLSLECTVEGTSNPNLYWYRQAAGRGLQLLFYSVGIGQISSEVPQNLSASRPQDRQFILSSKKLLLSDSGFYLCAWSSQGSGNTIYFGEGSWLTVV.

There are many counts of this clonotype. This chain connects TRBV3-1 to TRBJ2-3, with 8 bases fitting TRBD2. The germline gives CDR1 LGHDT, CDR2 YNNKEL (reference sequence). The CDR3 is made up of 14 amino acids. Losses at the gene ends were 4 bases for V and 2 bases for J; bases not matched to a gene: 2. The DNA for the CDR3 is TGTGCCAGCAGCCCAGCGGGGGCCACAGATACGCAGTATTTT. It is translated as CASSPAGATDTQYF.

The chain employs TRBV28 and TRBJ1-2; the match to TRBD1 covers 11 bases. This CDR3 has 13 residues. V lost 4 bases, J lost 11 bases, and 6 bases stayed unmatched. Germline values: CDR1 MDHEN, CDR2 SYDVKM. The DNA for the CDR3 is TGTGCCAGCAGTTCCGGGACAGGGGGAGTATACACCTTC. The encoded protein is CASSSGTGGVYTF.